The present T cell receptor (beta chain) was sequenced within a study of blood T cell repertoires in COVID-19. Libraries were prepared by immunoSEQ multiplex PCR; TCRdb keeps only in-frame clonotypes and omits some of them. The sample records 250,000 or so clones, 86% being singletons. Germline-derived CDR1 and CDR2 are ENHRY and SYGVKD. V lost 5 bases and J lost 4, with 11 bases in between. The CDR3 covers 13 residues. This chain connects TRBV10-3 to TRBJ1-2, with TRBD1 as a possible D gene (6 bases). The sequencing input was PBMCs or T cells enriched from blood (not recorded which). The receptor was derived from a woman between 18 and 29 years old who had recovered from COVID-19. CDR3 sequence (DNA): TGTGCCATCAGTATGCAGGGGATCTATGGCTACACCTTC. Protein: CAISMQGIYGYTF.